Sequencing of this T cell receptor (beta chain) was carried out in a study of T cells in Graves' hyperthyroidism and ophthalmopathy. Whole-study results and caveats: In blood, most of the thyroid clonotypes expanded above 0.001 were also present.

Hyperthyroidism, newly diagnosed and lasting under 2 months, affected patients aged 18 to 65. Amplification of TCR beta CDR3 regions was performed using RNA transcripts as template. When the TCR CDR3 underwent first-round RT-PCR, the HTBI primer set was used. In TCRdb, the multiplex PCR reads were re-called with MiXCR into one record per CDR3 protein. The sample records some 620,000 distinct CDR3 sequences, 15% to 20% being singletons. CDR1 SGHTA and CDR2 FQGTGA come from the germline V gene. This CDR3 region has 13 residues. The V and J ends lost 5 bases and 1 base respectively, with 8 bases between them. Comments on this clonotype: The antigen remains undetermined.

The receptor's source is a woman aged 25 to 39 with Graves' hyperthyroidism. Sequences were obtained from blood. This chain connects TRBV7-3 to TRBJ2-5, with no clear D. The CDR3 reads CASSRSPQETQYF. CDR3 nucleotide sequence: TGTGCCAGCAGCCGGAGCCCCCAAGAGACCCAGTACTTC.